These T cell receptor beta chains were read from a single sample in a study of T cells in Graves' hyperthyroidism and ophthalmopathy. TCRdb called the multiplex PCR reads again in MiXCR, with one record for every CDR3 protein. The sample lists approximately 710,000 distinct CDR3 sequences; 17% were seen once. Material for sequencing was blood. These receptors were taken from a man aged 50-60 years with Graves' hyperthyroidism. The conserved cysteine and the conserved F or W are not part of the CDR3 here. Fields, in order: J gene, V gene, CDR3 protein.

j_gene: TRBJ2-7
v_gene: TRBV9
CDR3aa: ASSVGETYEQY

j_gene: TRBJ2-7
v_gene: TRBV28
CDR3aa: ASIPAHGSEQY

j_gene: TRBJ2-1
v_gene: TRBV14
CDR3aa: ASSASGRGYNEQF

j_gene: TRBJ2-3
v_gene: TRBV29-1
CDR3aa: SVDSGGRDTQY

j_gene: TRBJ2-7
v_gene: TRBV13
CDR3aa: ASSLHSEAVESYEQY

j_gene: TRBJ2-5
v_gene: TRBV9
CDR3aa: ASSAGTSRARGETQY

j_gene: TRBJ1-1
v_gene: TRBV10-3
CDR3aa: AISESGGANTEAF

j_gene: TRBJ2-7
v_gene: TRBV4-3
CDR3aa: ASSQFKLRTGRLHEQY

j_gene: TRBJ1-5
v_gene: TRBV2
CDR3aa: ASIKDRDQPQH

j_gene: TRBJ1-1
v_gene: TRBV29-1
CDR3aa: SGADRNTEAF

j_gene: TRBJ2-1
v_gene: TRBV7-3
CDR3aa: ASSLSAEVSYNEQF

j_gene: TRBJ2-6
v_gene: TRBV7-2
CDR3aa: ASSLAWTYSGANVLT

j_gene: TRBJ2-4
v_gene: TRBV5-1
CDR3aa: ASSIFLTDTLAKNIQY

j_gene: TRBJ2-1
v_gene: TRBV20-1
CDR3aa: SAPPASGRLYNEQF

j_gene: TRBJ1-4
v_gene: TRBV5-4
CDR3aa: ASSGGTGVDEKLF

j_gene: TRBJ2-6
v_gene: TRBV24-1
CDR3aa: ATSPGQGLSGANVLT

j_gene: TRBJ1-1
v_gene: TRBV7-9
CDR3aa: ASSLGQNTEAF

j_gene: TRBJ2-1
v_gene: TRBV7-3
CDR3aa: ASSRGQGAVNEQF

j_gene: TRBJ2-1
v_gene: TRBV4-3
CDR3aa: ASSHPRGVGSYNEQF

j_gene: TRBJ1-5
v_gene: TRBV28
CDR3aa: ASSYNKETGSNQPQH

j_gene: TRBJ1-1
v_gene: TRBV11-2
CDR3aa: ASSFGGYAEAF

j_gene: TRBJ2-3
v_gene: TRBV27
CDR3aa: ASSLLAGLADTQY

j_gene: TRBJ2-3
v_gene: TRBV18
CDR3aa: ASSLRGLPFTDTQY

j_gene: TRBJ2-4
v_gene: TRBV12-3/TRBV12-4
CDR3aa: ASTLKDVGKNIQY

j_gene: TRBJ2-5
v_gene: TRBV11-1
CDR3aa: ASSITAGVLETQY

j_gene: TRBJ1-1
v_gene: TRBV6-5
CDR3aa: ASSYSQDRAEAF

j_gene: TRBJ1-2
v_gene: TRBV10-3
CDR3aa: AISESAVTYYGYT

j_gene: TRBJ2-4
v_gene: TRBV27
CDR3aa: ATLAKNIQY

j_gene: TRBJ2-3
v_gene: TRBV6-1
CDR3aa: ASTLAGTFNTDTQY

j_gene: TRBJ2-7
v_gene: TRBV11-2
CDR3aa: ASSFRAYYEQY

j_gene: TRBJ2-7
v_gene: TRBV7-2
CDR3aa: ASSLDPGFYEQY

j_gene: TRBJ2-3
v_gene: TRBV24-1
CDR3aa: ATSGSEDTQY

j_gene: TRBJ2-5
v_gene: TRBV7-2
CDR3aa: ASSVRGLGQGGRETQY

j_gene: TRBJ2-7
v_gene: TRBV11-2
CDR3aa: ASSPSGLAASSYEQY

j_gene: TRBJ2-1
v_gene: TRBV14
CDR3aa: ASSQDRGLAGVNEQF

j_gene: TRBJ2-5
v_gene: TRBV6-5
CDR3aa: ASSYSARGGETQY

j_gene: TRBJ2-5
v_gene: TRBV11-2
CDR3aa: ASSLLPTAGETQY

j_gene: TRBJ1-4
v_gene: TRBV7-2
CDR3aa: ASSVRGTTNEKLF

j_gene: TRBJ2-2
v_gene: TRBV6-2/TRBV6-3
CDR3aa: ASMGYRDTGELF

j_gene: TRBJ2-1
v_gene: TRBV9
CDR3aa: ASSVQGLNEQF

j_gene: TRBJ1-4
v_gene: TRBV28
CDR3aa: ASSLMGPGGATNEKLF

j_gene: TRBJ1-3
v_gene: TRBV4-3
CDR3aa: ASSQDRGRTGNTIY

j_gene: TRBJ2-2
v_gene: TRBV7-9
CDR3aa: ASSLGDRSTPSTGELF

j_gene: TRBJ2-3
v_gene: TRBV11-2
CDR3aa: ASSLRVTSGTDTQY

j_gene: TRBJ2-3
v_gene: TRBV10-3
CDR3aa: ASRGQGVGDTQY

j_gene: TRBJ2-3
v_gene: TRBV5-1
CDR3aa: ASDKLPGQPTDTQY

j_gene: TRBJ2-1
v_gene: TRBV20-1
CDR3aa: SARDITGDGGTDYNEQF

j_gene: TRBJ2-1
v_gene: TRBV19
CDR3aa: ASSPETALNEQF

j_gene: TRBJ1-1
v_gene: TRBV10-3
CDR3aa: AINNDGVTEAF